This entry lists 3 T cell receptor beta chains sequenced from one sample in a study of shared clonotypes between healthy human individuals. Measured with immunoSEQ multiplex PCR; TCRdb has only the in-frame clones, and not every one. Of 600,000 to 750,000 clones listed, 90% were seen once; the top ten hold about 34%. Sequencing was performed on memory CD8+ T cells from PBMCs. Subset here: CD45RO+ cells pooled with CCR7-negative TemRA cells. All receptors come from a man between 18 and 29 years old in good health. Some clones in this sample may be carry-over from other donors' samples.

This chain joins TRBV7-9 and TRBJ1-2; unclear D gene. V gave up 1 base and J gave up 1 base, with 4 bases separating them. This CDR3 is 13 amino acids long. Looked up from germline, CDR1 is SEHNR and CDR2 is FQNEAQ (reference sequence). CDR3 sequence (DNA): TGTGCCAGCAGCTTAGGGGTTAACTATGGCTACACCTTC. The encoded protein is CASSLGVNYGYTF. Drawing the rest from reference TRBV7-9 and TRBJ1-2, the complete variable domain is DTGVSQNPRHKITKRGQNVTFRCDPISEHNRLYWYRQTLGQGPEFLTYFQNEAQLEKSRLLSDRFSAERPKGSFSTLEIQRTEQGDSAMYLCASSLGVNYGYTFGSGTRLTVV.

CDR3 sequence (DNA): TGCGCCAGTACGGGACGGGAAAACTATGGCTACACCTTC. As protein: CASTGRENYGYTF. J is TRBJ1-2 and V is TRBV5-1; TRBD1 might be the D (5 bases). V was pared by 8 bases and J by 2 bases, with 13 bases between. This CDR3 is built from 13 residues. Germline-derived CDR1 and CDR2 are SGHRS and YFSETQ.

The V call is TRBV29-1, the J call TRBJ2-3, with D unresolved. From germline, CDR1 is SQVTM and CDR2 ANQGSEA. Trimming took 6 bases from V and 3 from J, leaving 7 bases between them. This CDR3 contains 11 residues. CDR3 nucleotide sequence: TGCAGCGTGAGAGTGACAGATACGCAGTATTTT. Translation gives CSVRVTDTQYF.